Listed here are 26 T cell receptor beta chains from one sample, sequenced in a study of T-cell reconstitution after alpha-beta-depleted transplantation in children. During its preparation, the TCRbeta library received unique molecular identifiers. One entry per CDR3 protein, called by TCRdb with MiXCR from the PCR reads. Among approximately 110,000 distinct CDR3 sequences listed, 10% were seen once. This material consisted of PBMCs, taken before TCRalphabeta/CD19-depleted stem cell transplant. These TCRs come from a boy between 2 and 10 years old with acute lymphoblastic leukemia, due to receive a stem cell transplant.

This clonotype occurred many times. The chain employs TRBV7-6 and TRBJ2-7, with a weak D call TRBD2 (5 bases). V was trimmed by 5 bases and J by 7 bases, leaving 18 bases between them. The CDR3 totals 14 residues. Germline CDR1 is SGHVS and CDR2 is FNYEAQ. CDR3: CASSPGGPSGEQYF. CDR3 in DNA: TGTGCCAGCAGCCCCGGAGGACCGTCGGGGGAGCAGTACTTC.

This clonotype has only a few counts. The chain carries TRBV5-1 and TRBJ2-7; possibly TRBD2 for D (6 bases). V lost 0 bases and J lost 0, with 10 bases in between. The germline V gene encodes CDR1 SGHRS and CDR2 YFSETQ. This CDR3 is 15 amino acids long. In DNA, the CDR3 is TGCGCCAGCAGCTTGGTGGCGGGGTACTCCTACGAGCAGTACTTC. It encodes CASSLVAGYSYEQYF.

V usage is TRBV5-1 and J usage is TRBJ2-1; D unresolved. The ends were cut back, 2 bases at V and 2 bases at J, with 14 bases in the middle. CDR1 is SGHRS and CDR2 is YFSETQ in the germline V gene. This CDR3 comprises 16 residues. The CDR3 DNA sequence: TGCGCCAGCAGCTTAAGCGAGATGAAGGCCTACAATGAGCAGTTCTTC. Amino acids: CASSLSEMKAYNEQFF.

The chain has TRBV12-3 or TRBV12-4 and TRBJ1-2; TRBD1 might be the D (6 bases). Trimming took 4 bases from V and 5 from J, leaving 20 bases between them. The CDR3 has 16 residues. CDR3 in DNA: TGTGCCAGCAGTTCGCTTCGGACAGAAAGATCTTATGGCTACACCTTC. It is translated as CASSSLRTERSYGYTF.

This chain links TRBV15 with TRBJ2-7; D might be TRBD1 (7 bases). This CDR3 region has 17 residues. V was clipped by 2 bases and J by 7 bases, with 24 bases between them. CDR1 LNHNV and CDR2 YYDKDF come from the germline V gene (reference sequence). CDR3 protein: CATSRLRGAGTPGEQYF. CDR3 DNA sequence: TGTGCCACCAGCAGACTCAGGGGGGCAGGCACCCCCGGTGAGCAGTACTTC.

This clonotype was counted between two and nine times. The chain carries TRBV5-1 and TRBJ2-1; D is perhaps TRBD2 (6 bases). The germline V and J ends were trimmed by 1 base and 8 bases, with 16 bases remaining between them. CDR3 size: 15 residues. Germline lookup yields CDR1 SGHRS and CDR2 YFSETQ. CDR3 sequence: CASSLLGGGVDEQFF. The CDR3 coding sequence is TGCGCCAGCAGCTTGCTGGGAGGTGGGGTCGATGAGCAGTTCTTC.

There are a few counts of this clonotype. The chain recombines TRBV14 with TRBJ1-1; D is possibly TRBD1 (6 bases). The ends were cut back, 4 bases at V and 6 bases at J, with 18 bases in the middle. The CDR3 is 15 residues long. Germline-derived CDR1 and CDR2 are SGHDN and FVKESK. The CDR3 is CASSPGEGRDPEAFF. The CDR3 DNA reads as TGTGCCAGCAGCCCAGGGGAAGGGAGGGACCCTGAAGCTTTCTTT.

This clonotype was seen just once. The chain links TRBV20-1 to TRBJ2-1; TRBD2 matches 12 bases. The length of the CDR3 is 14 residues. Germline V lookup: CDR1 DFQATT, CDR2 SNEGSKA (reference sequence). The V and J ends lost 5 bases and 2 bases, in that order; junction bases with no gene match: 1. The CDR3 here is CSARLAGAYNEQFF. In DNA, the CDR3 is TGCAGTGCTCGACTAGCGGGAGCCTACAATGAGCAGTTCTTC.

In regard to this clonotype: A much bigger clone sits one base away, suggesting this may be a read error. The genes are TRBV12-3 or TRBV12-4 and TRBJ2-6; TRBD1 matches at 8 bases. This CDR3 is 16 amino acids long. Trimming took 6 bases from V and 6 from J; bases not matched to a gene: 10. Written as DNA, the CDR3 is TGTGCCAGCAGGGGGAGGACAGGGACCGTGGCCAACGTCCTGACTTTC. Translating it yields CASRGRTGTVANVLTF.

This sequence joins TRBV20-1 and TRBJ1-5, with D possibly TRBD1 on 5 matching bases. Germline V lookup: CDR1 DFQATT, CDR2 SNEGSKA (reference sequence). The CDR3 is 14 amino acids. V lost 2 bases to trimming and J lost 3 bases, with 11 bases between them. CDR3 DNA: TGCAGTGCTAGAAGGGGCGCCTCCAATCAGCCCCAGCATTTT. Translating gives CSARRGASNQPQHF.

This chain connects TRBV7-2 to TRBJ2-1; 7 bases line up with TRBD2. The germline V gene has CDR1 SGHTA and CDR2 FQGNSA. This CDR3 spans 15 amino acids. Trimming took 1 base from V and 16 from J; bases not matched to a gene: 16. The CDR3 here is CASSLEGGSGFRVFF. The CDR3 DNA follows: TGTGCCAGCAGCTTAGAGGGCGGGAGTGGATTCCGGGTATTCTTC.

This clonotype has at least ten counts. The chain combines TRBV5-1 with TRBJ2-7; 11 nucleotides line up with TRBD2. The CDR3 sequence is 17 residues long. Looked up from germline, CDR1 is SGHRS and CDR2 is YFSETQ. V shed 1 base and J 3 bases; nucleotides not matched to a gene: 9. DNA for the CDR3: TGCGCCAGCAGCTTGCGGGGTCTAGCGGGAGGAATCTACGAGCAGTACTTC. Translation: CASSLRGLAGGIYEQYF.

This clonotype appeared many times. The V gene is TRBV7-6, the J gene TRBJ1-1; TRBD1 matches at 8 bases. With V trimmed by 5 bases and J by 3 bases, 11 bases remained unmatched. Germline V gene sequence: CDR1 SGHVS, CDR2 FNYEAQ. The CDR3 spans 16 residues. CDR3: CASSRFGQGWDTEAFF. CDR3 DNA sequence: TGTGCCAGCAGCCGATTCGGACAGGGCTGGGACACTGAAGCTTTCTTT.

This clonotype has more than one count but fewer than ten. The V and J genes are TRBV20-1 and TRBJ2-3; 12 bases align to TRBD2. The J segment lost 7 bases and the V segment lost 0 bases, leaving 8 bases of the junction unmatched. This CDR3 spans 16 amino acids. CDR1 is DFQATT and CDR2 is SNEGSKA in the germline V gene (reference sequence). The CDR3 coding sequence is TGCAGTGCTAGAGAGTTGACTAGCGGGAGAATACATACGCAGTATTTT. Encoded protein: CSARELTSGRIHTQYF.

A few counts support this clonotype. The rearrangement links TRBV27 to TRBJ1-1; D uncertain. The CDR3 is made up of 15 amino acids. Germline V gene lookup returns CDR1 MNHEY and CDR2 SMNVEV (reference sequence). The V end lost 6 bases, the J end lost 1 base, and 15 bases lay between the germline ends. This CDR3 reads CASSGSAVPNTEAFF. CDR3 bases: TGTGCCAGCAGCGGGTCGGCGGTTCCGAACACTGAAGCTTTCTTT.

The chain recombines TRBV29-1 with TRBJ2-1; D is unresolved. The CDR3 covers 14 residues. Germline CDR1 SQVTM, CDR2 ANQGSEA. V was shortened by 1 base and J by 1 base, with 8 bases between the two germline ends. The chain's CDR3 is CSVEGLVSYNEQFF. The DNA of the CDR3 is TGCAGCGTTGAAGGCCTAGTGTCCTACAATGAGCAGTTCTTC.

This clonotype was seen a few times. V is TRBV25-1 and J is TRBJ1-1, with D possibly TRBD1 on 6 matching bases. CDR1 is MGHDK and CDR2 is SYGVNS in the germline V gene. Trimming cost V 8 bases and J 1 base, with 17 bases left between them. The CDR3 has 15 residues. The CDR3 DNA reads as TGTGCCAGCCGACGGGGGGGCACCGAGAACACTGAAGCTTTCTTT. This encodes CASRRGGTENTEAFF.

This clonotype turned up a few times. This chain links TRBV5-1 with TRBJ1-2; possible D gene TRBD1, 6 bases. This CDR3 is built from 14 residues. Germline lookup yields CDR1 SGHRS and CDR2 YFSETQ. Between the trimmed V and J ends, which lost 2 bases and 13 bases, there was a span of 21 bases. The CDR3 coding sequence is TGCGCCAGCAGCTTAACAGGGATGGGGGGTGTCGTCACCTTC. Translating it yields CASSLTGMGGVVTF.

This clonotype was counted only a few times. J is TRBJ2-6 and V is TRBV20-1; a weak D match, TRBD1 (5 bases). Germline-derived CDR1 and CDR2 are DFQATT and SNEGSKA (reference sequence). V lost 3 bases, J lost 0 bases, and 15 bases lay in between. This CDR3 is built from 17 residues. CDR3 region: CSASADKATSGANVLTF. CDR3 coding DNA: TGCAGTGCTAGCGCGGACAAGGCAACCTCTGGGGCCAACGTCCTGACTTTC.

As concerns this clonotype: At one end the junction does not follow the germline gene, possibly because of a read error. V usage is TRBV3-1 and J usage is TRBJ2-1; D is perhaps TRBD2 (5 bases). CDR1 is LGHDT and CDR2 is YNNKEL in the germline V gene (reference sequence). The CDR3 loop spans 15 amino acids. CDR3: CACSQRNRLANEQFF. In DNA, the CDR3 is TGTGCCTGCAGCCAACGAAATAGGCTAGCTAATGAGCAGTTCTTC.

V and J are TRBV10-3 and TRBJ2-4, with 9 bases fitting TRBD2. Germline lookup yields CDR1 ENHRY and CDR2 SYGVKD. V dropped 0 bases and J dropped 3; count of bases not matched to a gene: 12. The CDR3 is 19 amino acids. The CDR3 spells CAISESGLAGGKGKNIQYF. CDR3 DNA sequence: TGTGCCATCAGTGAGTCGGGACTAGCCGGGGGGAAGGGCAAAAACATTCAGTACTTC.

This clonotype came up many times. The chain is built from TRBV6-5 and TRBJ2-1; D is unresolved. V lost 2 bases, J lost 4 bases, and 15 bases lay in between. Germline CDR1 and CDR2: MNHEY and SVGAGI. The CDR3 is 16 amino acids. The CDR3 sequence is CASSYGRIPQYNEQFF. The CDR3 DNA reads as TGTGCCAGCAGTTACGGTCGGATTCCTCAATACAATGAGCAGTTCTTC.

This clonotype was found a few times. This chain joins TRBV6-6 and TRBJ2-1; 9 bases fit TRBD1. CDR1 and CDR2 from the germline V gene are MNHNY and SVGAGI (reference sequence). The V segment lost 2 bases and the J segment 8 bases; nucleotides outside the gene matches: 1. The CDR3 sequence is 13 residues long. CDR3 amino acids: CASSYRQGDEQFF. DNA for the CDR3: TGTGCCAGCAGTTACCGACAGGGGGATGAGCAGTTCTTC.

This chain joins TRBV5-1 and TRBJ2-5, with 7 bases that match TRBD1. Germline values: CDR1 SGHRS, CDR2 YFSETQ. The CDR3 covers 15 residues. V gave up 2 bases and J gave up 1 base; unmatched junction bases: 5. The CDR3 DNA sequence: TGCGCCAGCAGCTTACGGGACAGAGCCCAAGAGACCCAGTACTTC. Translating it yields CASSLRDRAQETQYF.

In this sample, this clonotype turned up many times. V is TRBV12-3 or TRBV12-4 and J is TRBJ1-2, with D tentatively TRBD1 (5 bases). V shed 7 bases and J shed 6 bases, with 15 bases lying between them. CDR3 length equals 13 residues. The CDR3 coding sequence is TGTGCCAGCACCAGGGTATCACCTGATGGCTACACCTTC. Its translation is CASTRVSPDGYTF.

The V gene is TRBV5-1, the J gene TRBJ2-3; tentatively, D is TRBD1 (6 bases). Germline V lookup: CDR1 SGHRS, CDR2 YFSETQ. The CDR3 sequence is 16 residues long. The V gene lost 4 bases and the J gene lost 4 bases, with 19 bases spanning the gap. CDR3 residues: CASSLELGGSADTQYF. The CDR3 DNA sequence: TGCGCCAGCAGCCTGGAACTAGGGGGAAGCGCAGATACGCAGTATTTT.